This T cell receptor (beta chain) emerged from a study of blood T cell repertoires in COVID-19. Whole-study context: Sites across the United States, Italy and Spain contributed samples from acute and convalescent COVID-19. In each case, the material was cDNA or gDNA derived from T cells, B-cell-depleted T cells, or PBMCs.

The CDR3 contains 16 residues. The junction had 4 bases not matched to a gene; V was cut back by 4 bases and J by 4 bases. Looked up from germline, CDR1 is SGHRS and CDR2 is YFSETQ. Authors' methods: Amplified reference gene primers provided the basis for estimating nucleated cell counts. TCRdb's table, derived via immunoSEQ multiplex PCR, lists solely in-frame clones and lacks some. Clone size and the V and J calls come from that table; the DNA yielded D and trimming. In the table there are 210,000 or so clones, about 88% of which are singletons. The sequence came from a woman aged 40-49 years who had recovered from COVID-19. Sequences were obtained from peripheral blood. The chain combines TRBV5-1 with TRBJ2-1, with 14 bases fitting TRBD2. The CDR3 DNA follows: TGCGCCAGCAGCAGGGGACTAGCGGGAGAGTACAATGAGCAGTTCTTC. It specifies CASSRGLAGEYNEQFF.